This note documents a single TCR beta chain sequence. Measured with immunoSEQ multiplex PCR; TCRdb has only the in-frame clones, and not every one. The sample has 200,000 to 250,000 clones, 65% to 85% seen once. V was pared by 5 bases and J by 5 bases, with 8 bases of the junction left unmatched. The CDR3 has 14 amino acids. Germline V gene sequence: CDR1 MNHEY, CDR2 SVGEGT. These data come from a study of blood T cell repertoires in COVID-19. Sequenced: PBMCs or T cells enriched from blood (not recorded which). The origin of this receptor is a woman in her forties who had recovered from COVID-19. The V call is TRBV6-2 or TRBV6-3, the J call TRBJ1-1, with 7 bases that match TRBD1. CDR3 region: CASSLQGRLTEAFF. The DNA for the CDR3 is TGTGCCAGCAGTCTACAGGGGCGTTTGACTGAAGCTTTCTTT.